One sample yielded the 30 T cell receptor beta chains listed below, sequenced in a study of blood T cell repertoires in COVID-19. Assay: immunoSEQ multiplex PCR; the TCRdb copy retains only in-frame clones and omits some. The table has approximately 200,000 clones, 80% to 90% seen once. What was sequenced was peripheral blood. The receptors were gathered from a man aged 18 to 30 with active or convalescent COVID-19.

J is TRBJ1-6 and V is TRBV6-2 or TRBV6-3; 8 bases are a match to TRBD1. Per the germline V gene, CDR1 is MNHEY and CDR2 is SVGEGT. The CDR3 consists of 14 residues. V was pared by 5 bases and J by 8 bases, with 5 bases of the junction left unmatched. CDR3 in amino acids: CASSPPGQDSPLHF. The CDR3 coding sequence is TGTGCCAGCAGTCCACCGGGACAGGATTCACCCCTCCACTTT.

CDR3 sequence reads: CASSHEPGQGRRYTEAFF. The CDR3 DNA reads as TGTGCCAGCAGCCATGAGCCGGGACAGGGCCGACGGTATACTGAAGCTTTCTTT. This chain links TRBV4-2 with TRBJ1-1; TRBD1 matches at 9 bases. Looked up from germline, CDR1 is LGHNA and CDR2 is YNFKEQ. J gave up 5 bases and V 3 bases, and 16 bases lay outside the gene matches. The CDR3 has 18 amino acids.

The CDR3 DNA is TGTGCCAGCAGTTTGGGGGCCAAGGAGCAGTACTTC. Encoded protein: CASSLGAKEQYF. The chain uses TRBV28 and TRBJ2-7; tentatively, D is TRBD1 (6 bases). V was shortened by 3 bases and J by 7 bases, with 10 bases between the two germline ends. Germline CDR1 MDHEN, CDR2 SYDVKM. The CDR3 loop spans 12 amino acids.

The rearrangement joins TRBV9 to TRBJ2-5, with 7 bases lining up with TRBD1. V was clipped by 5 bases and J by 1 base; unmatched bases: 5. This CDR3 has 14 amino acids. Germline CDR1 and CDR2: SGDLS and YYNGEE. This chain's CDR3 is CASSRGRSQETQYF. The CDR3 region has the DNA TGTGCCAGCAGTAGGGGGCGATCCCAAGAGACCCAGTACTTC.

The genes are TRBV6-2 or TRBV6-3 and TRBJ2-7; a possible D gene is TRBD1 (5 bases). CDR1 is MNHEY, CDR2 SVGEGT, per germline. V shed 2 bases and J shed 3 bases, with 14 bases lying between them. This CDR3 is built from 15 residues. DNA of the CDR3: TGTGCCAGCAGTTACCGACCCGACAGAAGCTACGAGCAGTACTTC. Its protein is CASSYRPDRSYEQYF.

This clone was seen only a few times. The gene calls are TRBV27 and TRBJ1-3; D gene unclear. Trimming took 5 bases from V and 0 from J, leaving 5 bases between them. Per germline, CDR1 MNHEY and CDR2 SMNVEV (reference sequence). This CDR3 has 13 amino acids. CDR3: CASSAGSGNTIYF. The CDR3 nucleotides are TGTGCCAGCAGTGCGGGCTCTGGAAACACCATATATTTT.

CDR3 sequence (DNA): TGCAGCGTTGAAGAGGTACAGGGTCCAACCTATGGCTACACCTTC. It codes for CSVEEVQGPTYGYTF. The rearrangement joins TRBV29-1 to TRBJ1-2, with D perhaps TRBD1 (6 bases). CDR1 is SQVTM, CDR2 ANQGSEA, per germline. V was clipped by 0 bases and J by 4 bases, with 15 bases between them. This CDR3 comprises 15 residues.

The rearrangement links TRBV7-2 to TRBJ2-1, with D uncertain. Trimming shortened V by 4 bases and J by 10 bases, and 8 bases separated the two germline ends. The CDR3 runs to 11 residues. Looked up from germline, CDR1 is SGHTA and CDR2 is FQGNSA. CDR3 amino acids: CASSSRREQFF. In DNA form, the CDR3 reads TGTGCCAGCAGCTCCCGGCGGGAGCAGTTCTTC.

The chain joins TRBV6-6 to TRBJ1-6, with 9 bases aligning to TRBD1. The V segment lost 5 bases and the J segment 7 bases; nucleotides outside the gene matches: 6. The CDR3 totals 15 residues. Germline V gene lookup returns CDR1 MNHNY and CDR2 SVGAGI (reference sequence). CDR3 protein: CASSRPGTGNSPLHF. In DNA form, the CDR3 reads TGTGCCAGCAGTCGCCCCGGGACAGGGAATTCACCCCTCCACTTT.

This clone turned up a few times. CDR3 DNA sequence: TGTGCCATCAGGAGTCCGGGACTAGCGGGAGGGGACGAGCAGTTCTTC. Protein: CAIRSPGLAGGDEQFF. The chain has TRBV10-3 and TRBJ2-1; 16 nucleotides agree with TRBD2. The CDR3 totals 16 residues. J gave up 10 bases and V 6 bases, and 9 bases lay outside the gene matches. The germline V gene encodes CDR1 ENHRY and CDR2 SYGVKD.

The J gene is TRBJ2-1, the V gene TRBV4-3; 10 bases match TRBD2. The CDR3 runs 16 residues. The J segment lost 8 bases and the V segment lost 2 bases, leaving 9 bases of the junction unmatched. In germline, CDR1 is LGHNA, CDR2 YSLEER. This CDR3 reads CASSQQAGGPFDEQFF. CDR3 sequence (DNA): TGCGCCAGCAGCCAACAAGCGGGAGGGCCTTTTGATGAGCAGTTCTTC.

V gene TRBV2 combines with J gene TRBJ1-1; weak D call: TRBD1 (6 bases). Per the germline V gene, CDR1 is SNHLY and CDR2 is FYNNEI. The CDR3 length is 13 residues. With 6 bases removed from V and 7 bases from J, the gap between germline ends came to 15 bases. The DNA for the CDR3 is TGTGCCAGCAGAGAGGGGGTTGGGAATGAAGCTTTCTTT. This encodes CASREGVGNEAFF.

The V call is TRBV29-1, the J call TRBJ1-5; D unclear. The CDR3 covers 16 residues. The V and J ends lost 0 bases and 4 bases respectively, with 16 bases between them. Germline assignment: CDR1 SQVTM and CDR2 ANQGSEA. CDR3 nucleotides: TGCAGCGTTGAAGAAGAGTTTCCCGAGGGAAATCAGCCCCAGCATTTT. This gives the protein CSVEEEFPEGNQPQHF. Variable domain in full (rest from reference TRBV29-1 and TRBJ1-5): SAVISQKPSRDICQRGTSLTIQCQVDSQVTMMFWYRQQPGQSLTLIATANQGSEATYESGFVIDKFPISRPNLTFSTLTVSNMSPEDSSIYLCSVEEEFPEGNQPQHFGDGTRLSIL.

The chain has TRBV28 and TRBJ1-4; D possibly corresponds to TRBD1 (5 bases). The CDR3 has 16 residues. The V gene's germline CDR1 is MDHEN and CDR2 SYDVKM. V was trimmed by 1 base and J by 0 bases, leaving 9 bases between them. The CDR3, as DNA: TGTGCCAGCAGTTTATTCGGGGGATCAACTAATGAAAAACTGTTTTTT. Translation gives CASSLFGGSTNEKLFF.

CDR3 sequence: CASRETGKRNTEAFF. The CDR3 DNA reads TGTGCCAGCAGGGAAACAGGGAAAAGGAACACTGAAGCTTTCTTT. This rearrangement joins TRBV28 to TRBJ1-1, with D possibly matching TRBD1 (6 bases). This CDR3 has 15 residues. CDR1 MDHEN and CDR2 SYDVKM come from the germline V gene. Trimming took 6 bases from V and 1 from J, leaving 15 bases between them. The variable domain in full, with the rest retrieved from reference TRBV28 and TRBJ1-1, is DVKVTQSSRYLVKRTGEKVFLECVQDMDHENMFWYRQDPGLGLRLIYFSYDVKMKEKGDIPEGYSVSREKKERFSLILESASTNQTSMYLCASRETGKRNTEAFFGQGTRLTVV.

CDR3 region: CAISGSGGSYGYTF. As DNA, the CDR3 is TGTGCCATCAGTGGGTCAGGGGGTTCCTATGGCTACACCTTC. The rearrangement joins TRBV10-3 to TRBJ1-2; 7 bases agree with TRBD1. The J segment lost 4 bases and the V segment lost 4 bases, leaving 6 bases of the junction unmatched. The V gene's germline CDR1 is ENHRY and CDR2 SYGVKD. The CDR3 length is 14 residues.

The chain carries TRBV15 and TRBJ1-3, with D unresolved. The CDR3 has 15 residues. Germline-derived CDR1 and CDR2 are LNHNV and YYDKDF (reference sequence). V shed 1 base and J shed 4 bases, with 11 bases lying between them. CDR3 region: CATSRVRARGNTIYF. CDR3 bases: TGTGCCACCAGCAGAGTGAGGGCGCGGGGAAACACCATATATTTT.

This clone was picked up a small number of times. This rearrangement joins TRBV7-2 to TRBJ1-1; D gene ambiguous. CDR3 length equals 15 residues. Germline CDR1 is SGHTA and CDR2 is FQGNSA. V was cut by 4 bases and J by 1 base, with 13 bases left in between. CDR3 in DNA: TGTGCCAGCAGCTCGAACGGGGTGACGAACACTGAAGCTTTCTTT. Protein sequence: CASSSNGVTNTEAFF.

For the CDR3, the DNA is TGTGCCATAGCACAGGGGATTGTTAGCACAGATACGCAGTATTTT. Encoded protein: CAIAQGIVSTDTQYF. This chain connects TRBV10-3 to TRBJ2-3; TRBD1 agrees at 7 bases. From germline, CDR1 is ENHRY and CDR2 SYGVKD. V shed 9 bases and J 0 bases; nucleotides not matched to a gene: 9. The CDR3 runs 15 residues.

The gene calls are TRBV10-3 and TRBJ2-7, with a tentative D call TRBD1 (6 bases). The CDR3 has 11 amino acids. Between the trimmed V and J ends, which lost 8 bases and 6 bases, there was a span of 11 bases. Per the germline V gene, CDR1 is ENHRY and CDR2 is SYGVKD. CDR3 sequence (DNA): TGTGCCATCTCAGGGGACGGCGAGCAGTACTTC. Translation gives CAISGDGEQYF.

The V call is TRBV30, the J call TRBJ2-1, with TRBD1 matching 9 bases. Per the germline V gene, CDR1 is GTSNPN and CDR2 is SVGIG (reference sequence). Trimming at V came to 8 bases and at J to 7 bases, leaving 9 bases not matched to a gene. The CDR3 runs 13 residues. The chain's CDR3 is CAAAGQGYNEQFF. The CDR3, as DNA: TGTGCCGCGGCGGGACAGGGTTATAATGAGCAGTTCTTC. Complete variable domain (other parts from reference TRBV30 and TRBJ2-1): SQTIHQWPATLVQPVGSPLSLECTVEGTSNPNLYWYRQAAGRGLQLLFYSVGIGQISSEVPQNLSASRPQDRQFILSSKKLLLSDSGFYLCAAAGQGYNEQFFGPGTRLTVL.

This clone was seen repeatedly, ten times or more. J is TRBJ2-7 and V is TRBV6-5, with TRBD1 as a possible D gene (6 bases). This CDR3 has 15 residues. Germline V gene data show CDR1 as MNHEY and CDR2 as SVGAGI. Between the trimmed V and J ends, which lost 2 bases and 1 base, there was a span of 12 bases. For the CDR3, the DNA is TGTGCCAGCAGTTACGTGCAGGGGATTTCCTACGAGCAGTACTTC. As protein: CASSYVQGISYEQYF.

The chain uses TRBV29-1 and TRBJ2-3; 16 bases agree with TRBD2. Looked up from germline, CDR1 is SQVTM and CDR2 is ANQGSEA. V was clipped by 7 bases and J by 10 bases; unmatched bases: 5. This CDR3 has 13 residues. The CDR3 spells CSGVGLAGGPQYF. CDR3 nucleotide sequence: TGCAGCGGGGTGGGACTAGCGGGAGGGCCGCAGTATTTT.

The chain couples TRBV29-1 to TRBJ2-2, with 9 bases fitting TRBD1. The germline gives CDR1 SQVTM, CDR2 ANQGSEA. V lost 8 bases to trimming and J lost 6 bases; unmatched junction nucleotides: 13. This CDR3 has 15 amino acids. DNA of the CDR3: TGCAGCTACTCCCCCGGGACAGGGCGTTCCGGGGAGCTGTTTTTT. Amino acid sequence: CSYSPGTGRSGELFF.

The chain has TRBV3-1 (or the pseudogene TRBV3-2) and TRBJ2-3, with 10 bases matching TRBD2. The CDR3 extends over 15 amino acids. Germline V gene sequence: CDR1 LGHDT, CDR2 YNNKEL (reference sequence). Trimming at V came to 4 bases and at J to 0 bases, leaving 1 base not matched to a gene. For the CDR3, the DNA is TGTGCCAGCAGCCTGACTAGCGGGAGCACAGATACGCAGTATTTT. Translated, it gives CASSLTSGSTDTQYF.

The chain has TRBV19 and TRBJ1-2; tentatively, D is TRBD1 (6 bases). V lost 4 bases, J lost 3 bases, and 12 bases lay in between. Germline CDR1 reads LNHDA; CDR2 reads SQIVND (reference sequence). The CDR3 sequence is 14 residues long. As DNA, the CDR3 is TGTGCCAGTAGTAGTTGGGGGCTAGACTATGGCTACACCTTC. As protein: CASSSWGLDYGYTF.

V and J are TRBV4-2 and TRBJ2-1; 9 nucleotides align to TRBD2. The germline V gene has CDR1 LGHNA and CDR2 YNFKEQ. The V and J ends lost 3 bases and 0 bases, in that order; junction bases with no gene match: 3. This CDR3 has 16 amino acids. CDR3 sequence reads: CASSQVSGSSYNEQFF. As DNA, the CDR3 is TGTGCCAGCAGCCAGGTTAGCGGGAGCTCCTACAATGAGCAGTTCTTC.

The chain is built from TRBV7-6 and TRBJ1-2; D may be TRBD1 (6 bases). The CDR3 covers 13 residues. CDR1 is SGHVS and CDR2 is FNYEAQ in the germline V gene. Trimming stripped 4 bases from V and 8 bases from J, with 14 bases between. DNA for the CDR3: TGTGCCAGCAGCTCGGGCGGACAGCAGGGCTACACCTTC. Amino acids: CASSSGGQQGYTF. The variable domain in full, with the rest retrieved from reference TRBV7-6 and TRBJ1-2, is GAGVSQSPRYKVTKRGQDVALRCDPISGHVSLYWYRQALGQGPEFLTYFNYEAQQDKSGLPNDRFSAERPEGSISTLTIQRTEQRDSAMYRCASSSGGQQGYTFGSGTRLTVV.

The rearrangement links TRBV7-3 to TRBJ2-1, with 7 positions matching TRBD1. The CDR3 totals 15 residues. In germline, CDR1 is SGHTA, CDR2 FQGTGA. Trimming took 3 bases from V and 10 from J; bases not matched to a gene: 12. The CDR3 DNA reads TGTGCCAGCAGCTTGGGCGACAGGGACAGTGGGGAGCAGTTCTTC. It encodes CASSLGDRDSGEQFF.

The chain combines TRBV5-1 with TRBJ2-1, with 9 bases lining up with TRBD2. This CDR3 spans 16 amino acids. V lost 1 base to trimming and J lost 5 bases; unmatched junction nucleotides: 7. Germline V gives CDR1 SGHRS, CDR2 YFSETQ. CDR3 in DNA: TGCGCCAGCAGCTTGAACGCGGGAGGGCTTAACAATGAGCAGTTCTTC. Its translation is CASSLNAGGLNNEQFF.